This T cell receptor beta chain originates from a study of CD8 T cells in ankylosing spondylitis. This clonotype was counted a few times. The antigen is unknown. Germline V CDR1 and CDR2: MDHEN, SYDVKM. There are 14 residues in the CDR3. Losses at the gene ends were 3 bases for V and 3 bases for J; bases not matched to a gene: 2. The study, taken as a whole, reports: Earlier reports found some motif variants in synovial fluid and blood in reactive arthritis. In ankylosing spondylitis blood, a motif of about eight highly homologous TCR beta variants appeared characteristic. With a CD8+ phenotype, disease-linked clones were relatively rare in peripheral blood. As reported, disease-linked clones showed significant enrichment in matched ankylosing spondylitis synovial fluid.

One entry per CDR3 protein results from TCRdb running MiXCR on the 5' RACE reads. This table holds over 450,000 distinct CDR3 sequences, more than 9.5% found once. This receptor was taken from a male donor with ankylosing spondylitis. What was sequenced was blood, either unsorted or a sorted T cell fraction (not recorded which). The chain employs TRBV28 and TRBJ1-3, with 7 bases fitting TRBD1. The CDR3 loop is CASSFTGVGNTIYF. The CDR3 DNA is TGTGCCAGCAGTTTCACAGGGGTTGGAAACACCATATATTTT.